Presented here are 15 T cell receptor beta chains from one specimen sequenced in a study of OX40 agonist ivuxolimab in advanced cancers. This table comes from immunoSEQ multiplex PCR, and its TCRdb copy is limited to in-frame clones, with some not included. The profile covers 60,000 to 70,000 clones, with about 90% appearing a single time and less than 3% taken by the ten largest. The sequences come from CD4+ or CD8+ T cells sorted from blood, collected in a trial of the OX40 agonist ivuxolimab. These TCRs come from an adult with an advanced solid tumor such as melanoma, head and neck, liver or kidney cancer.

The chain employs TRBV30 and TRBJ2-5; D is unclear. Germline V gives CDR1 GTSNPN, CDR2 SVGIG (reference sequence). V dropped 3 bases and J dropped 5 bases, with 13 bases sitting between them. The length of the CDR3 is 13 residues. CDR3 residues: CAWRYSARETQYF. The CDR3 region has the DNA TGTGCCTGGAGATACTCGGCTCGGGAGACCCAGTACTTC.

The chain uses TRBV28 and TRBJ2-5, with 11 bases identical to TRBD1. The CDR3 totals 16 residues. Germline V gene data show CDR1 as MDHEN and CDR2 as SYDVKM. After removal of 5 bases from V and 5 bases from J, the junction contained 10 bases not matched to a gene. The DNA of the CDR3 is TGTGCCAGCAGTCTCTCACCCGGGACAGGGGGGGAGACCCAGTACTTC. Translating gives CASSLSPGTGGETQYF.

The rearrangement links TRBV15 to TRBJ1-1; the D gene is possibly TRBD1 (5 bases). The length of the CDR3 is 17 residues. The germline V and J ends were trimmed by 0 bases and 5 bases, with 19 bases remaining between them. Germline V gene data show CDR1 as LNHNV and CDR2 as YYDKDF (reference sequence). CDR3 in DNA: TGTGCCACCAGCAGAGATCAAGGGGTCTTAAAGTCTACTGAAGCTTTCTTT. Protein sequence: CATSRDQGVLKSTEAFF.

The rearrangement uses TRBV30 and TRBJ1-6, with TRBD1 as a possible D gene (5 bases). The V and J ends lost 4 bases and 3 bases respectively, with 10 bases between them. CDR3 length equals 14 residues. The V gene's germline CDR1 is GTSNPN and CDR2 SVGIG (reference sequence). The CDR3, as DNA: TGTGCCTGGACCCGGGACTTCTATAATTCACCCCTCCACTTT. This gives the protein CAWTRDFYNSPLHF. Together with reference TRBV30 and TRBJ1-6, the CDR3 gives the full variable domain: SQTIHQWPATLVQPVGSPLSLECTVEGTSNPNLYWYRQAAGRGLQLLFYSVGIGQISSEVPQNLSASRPQDRQFILSSKKLLLSDSGFYLCAWTRDFYNSPLHFGNGTRLTVT.

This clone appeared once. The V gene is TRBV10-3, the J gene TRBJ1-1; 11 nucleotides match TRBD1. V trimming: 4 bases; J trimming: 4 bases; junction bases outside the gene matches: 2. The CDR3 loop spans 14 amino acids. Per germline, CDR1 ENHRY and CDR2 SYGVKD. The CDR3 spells CAISGGTGGTEAFF. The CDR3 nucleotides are TGTGCCATCAGTGGGGGGACAGGGGGCACTGAAGCTTTCTTT.

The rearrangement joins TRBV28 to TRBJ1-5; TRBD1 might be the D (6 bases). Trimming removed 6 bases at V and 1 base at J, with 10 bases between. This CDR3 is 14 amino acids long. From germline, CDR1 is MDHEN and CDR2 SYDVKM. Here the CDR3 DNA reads TGTGCCAGCAGCCGAGGGGGGAGCAATCAGCCCCAGCATTTT. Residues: CASSRGGSNQPQHF.

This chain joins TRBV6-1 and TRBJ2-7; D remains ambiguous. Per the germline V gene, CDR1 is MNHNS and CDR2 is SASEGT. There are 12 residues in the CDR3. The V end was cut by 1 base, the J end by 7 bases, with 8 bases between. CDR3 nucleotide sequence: TGTGCCAGCAGTGAAGATAGCATTGAGCAGTACTTC. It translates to CASSEDSIEQYF.

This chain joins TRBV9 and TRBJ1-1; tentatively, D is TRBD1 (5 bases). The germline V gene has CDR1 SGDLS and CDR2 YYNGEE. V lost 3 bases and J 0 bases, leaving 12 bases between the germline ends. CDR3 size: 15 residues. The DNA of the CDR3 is TGTGCCAGCAGCGGGGGGTGGCAGTTGAACACTGAAGCTTTCTTT. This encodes CASSGGWQLNTEAFF.

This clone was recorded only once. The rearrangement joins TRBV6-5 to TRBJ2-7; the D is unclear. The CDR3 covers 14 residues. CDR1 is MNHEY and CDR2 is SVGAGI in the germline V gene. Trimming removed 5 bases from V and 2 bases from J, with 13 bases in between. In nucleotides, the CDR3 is TGTGCCAGCAGTGAACTATCGGTTACCTACGAGCAGTACTTC. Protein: CASSELSVTYEQYF.

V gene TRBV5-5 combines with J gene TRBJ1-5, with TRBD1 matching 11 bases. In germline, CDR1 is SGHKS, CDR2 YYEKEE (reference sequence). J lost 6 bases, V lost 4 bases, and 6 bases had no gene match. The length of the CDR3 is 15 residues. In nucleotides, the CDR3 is TGTGCCAGCAGCATGGACAGGGGGCAAGGTCAGCCCCAGCATTTT. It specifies CASSMDRGQGQPQHF.

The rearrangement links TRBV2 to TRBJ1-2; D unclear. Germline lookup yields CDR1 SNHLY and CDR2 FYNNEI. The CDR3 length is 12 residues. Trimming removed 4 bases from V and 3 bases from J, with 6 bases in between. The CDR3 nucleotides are TGTGCCAGCAGTGTGGTAGACTATGGCTACACCTTC. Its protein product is CASSVVDYGYTF.

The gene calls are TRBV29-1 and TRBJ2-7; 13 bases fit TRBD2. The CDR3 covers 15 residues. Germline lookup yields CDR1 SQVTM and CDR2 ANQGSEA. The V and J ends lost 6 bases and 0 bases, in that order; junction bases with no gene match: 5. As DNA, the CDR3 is TGCAGCGTAACCGGGACTAGCGGGGACTCCTACGAGCAGTACTTC. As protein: CSVTGTSGDSYEQYF.

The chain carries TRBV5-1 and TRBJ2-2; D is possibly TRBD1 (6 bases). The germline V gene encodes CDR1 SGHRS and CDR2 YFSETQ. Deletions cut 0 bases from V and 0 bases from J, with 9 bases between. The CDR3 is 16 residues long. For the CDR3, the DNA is TGCGCCAGCAGCTTGGAGGGACACCCGAACACCGGGGAGCTGTTTTTT. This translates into CASSLEGHPNTGELFF.

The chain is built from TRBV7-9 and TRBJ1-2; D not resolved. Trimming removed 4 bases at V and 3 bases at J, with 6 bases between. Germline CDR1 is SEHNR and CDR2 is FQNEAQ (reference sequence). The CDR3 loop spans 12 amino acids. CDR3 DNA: TGTGCCAGCAGCTCCGGCGACTATGGCTACACCTTC. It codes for CASSSGDYGYTF.

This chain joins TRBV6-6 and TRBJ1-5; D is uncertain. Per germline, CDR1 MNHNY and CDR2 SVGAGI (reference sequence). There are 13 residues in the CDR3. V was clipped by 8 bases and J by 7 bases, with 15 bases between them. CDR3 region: CASAIGGRQPQHF. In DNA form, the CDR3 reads TGTGCCAGCGCGATTGGTGGCAGACAGCCCCAGCATTTT.